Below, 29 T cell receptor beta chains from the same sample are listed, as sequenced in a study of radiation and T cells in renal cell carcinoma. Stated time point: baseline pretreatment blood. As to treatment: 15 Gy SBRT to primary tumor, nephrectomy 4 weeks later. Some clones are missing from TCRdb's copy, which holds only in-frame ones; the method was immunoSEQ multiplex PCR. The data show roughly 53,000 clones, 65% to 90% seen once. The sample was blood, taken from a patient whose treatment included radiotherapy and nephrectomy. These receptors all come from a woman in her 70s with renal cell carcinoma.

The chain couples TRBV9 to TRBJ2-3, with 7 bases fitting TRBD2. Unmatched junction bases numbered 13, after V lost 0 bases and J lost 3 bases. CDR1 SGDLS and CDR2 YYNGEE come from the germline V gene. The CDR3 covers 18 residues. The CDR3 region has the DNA TGTGCCAGCAGCGTAGTACCCTCAAGCGGGGAGGGGACAGATACGCAGTATTTT. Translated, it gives CASSVVPSSGEGTDTQYF.

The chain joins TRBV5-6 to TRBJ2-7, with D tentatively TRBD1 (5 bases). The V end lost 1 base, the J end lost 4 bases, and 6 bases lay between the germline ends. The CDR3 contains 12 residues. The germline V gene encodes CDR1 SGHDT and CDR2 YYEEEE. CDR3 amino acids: CASSLRGYEQYF. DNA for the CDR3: TGTGCCAGCAGCTTGAGGGGTTACGAGCAGTACTTC.

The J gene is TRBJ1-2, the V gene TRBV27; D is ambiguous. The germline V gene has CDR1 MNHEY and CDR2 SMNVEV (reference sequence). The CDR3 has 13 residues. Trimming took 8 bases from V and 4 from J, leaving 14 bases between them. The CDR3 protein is CASSSLGLYGYTF. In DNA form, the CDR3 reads TGTGCCAGCTCGTCCTTAGGGCTCTATGGCTACACCTTC.

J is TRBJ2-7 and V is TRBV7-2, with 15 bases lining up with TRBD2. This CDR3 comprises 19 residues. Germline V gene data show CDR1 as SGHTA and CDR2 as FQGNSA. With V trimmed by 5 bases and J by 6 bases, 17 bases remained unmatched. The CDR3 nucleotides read TGTGCCAGCAGCCTCAAGGCCGGGACTAGCGGGAGGCGTTGGTCCGAGCAGTACTTC. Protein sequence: CASSLKAGTSGRRWSEQYF.

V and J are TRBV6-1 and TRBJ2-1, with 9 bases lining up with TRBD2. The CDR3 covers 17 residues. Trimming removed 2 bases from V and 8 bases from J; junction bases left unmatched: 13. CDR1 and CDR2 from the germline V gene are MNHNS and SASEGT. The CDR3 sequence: CASSESGLASGVYEQFF. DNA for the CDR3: TGTGCCAGCAGTGAATCGGGGTTAGCTAGCGGGGTCTATGAGCAGTTCTTC.

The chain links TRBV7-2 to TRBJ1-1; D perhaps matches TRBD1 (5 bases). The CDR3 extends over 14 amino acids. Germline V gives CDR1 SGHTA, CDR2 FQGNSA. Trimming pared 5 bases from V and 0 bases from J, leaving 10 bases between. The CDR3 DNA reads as TGTGCCAGCAGCAAGGGACCGCTGAACACTGAAGCTTTCTTT. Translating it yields CASSKGPLNTEAFF. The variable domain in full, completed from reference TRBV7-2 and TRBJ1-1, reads GAGVSQSPSNKVTEKGKDVELRCDPISGHTALYWYRQSLGQGLEFLIYFQGNSAPDKSGLPSDRFSAERTGGSVSTLTIQRTQQEDSAVYLCASSKGPLNTEAFFGQGTRLTVV.

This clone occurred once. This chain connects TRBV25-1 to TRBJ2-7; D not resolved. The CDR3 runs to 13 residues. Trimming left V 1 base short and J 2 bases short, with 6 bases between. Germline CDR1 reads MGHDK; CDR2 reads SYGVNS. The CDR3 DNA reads TGTGCCAGCAGTGAATCCAGGACCTACGAGCAGTACTTC. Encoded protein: CASSESRTYEQYF.

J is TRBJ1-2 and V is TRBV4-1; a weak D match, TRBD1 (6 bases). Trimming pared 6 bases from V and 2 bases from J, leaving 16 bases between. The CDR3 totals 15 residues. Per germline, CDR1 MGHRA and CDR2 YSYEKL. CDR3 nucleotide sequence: TGCGCCAGCAGGTTCACAGGGACCTTGAACTATGGCTACACCTTC. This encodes CASRFTGTLNYGYTF.

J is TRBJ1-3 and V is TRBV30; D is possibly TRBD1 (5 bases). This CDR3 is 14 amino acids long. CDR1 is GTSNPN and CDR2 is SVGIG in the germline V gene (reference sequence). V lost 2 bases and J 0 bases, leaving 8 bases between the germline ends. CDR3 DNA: TGTGCCTGGAGTACAGGAAACTCTGGAAACACCATATATTTT. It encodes CAWSTGNSGNTIYF.

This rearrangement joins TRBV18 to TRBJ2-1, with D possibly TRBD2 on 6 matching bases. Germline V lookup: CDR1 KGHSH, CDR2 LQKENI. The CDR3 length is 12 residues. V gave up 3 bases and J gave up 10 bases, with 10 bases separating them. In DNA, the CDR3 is TGTGCCAGCTCACCGGGACTCCACGAGCAGTTCTTC. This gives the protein CASSPGLHEQFF.

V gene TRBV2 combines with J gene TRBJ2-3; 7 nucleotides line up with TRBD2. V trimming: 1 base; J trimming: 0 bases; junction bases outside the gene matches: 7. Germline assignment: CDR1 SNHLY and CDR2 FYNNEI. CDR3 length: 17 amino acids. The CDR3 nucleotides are TGTGCCAGCAGTGAAGTGGGCCTAGCGGCTAGCACAGATACGCAGTATTTT. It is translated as CASSEVGLAASTDTQYF.

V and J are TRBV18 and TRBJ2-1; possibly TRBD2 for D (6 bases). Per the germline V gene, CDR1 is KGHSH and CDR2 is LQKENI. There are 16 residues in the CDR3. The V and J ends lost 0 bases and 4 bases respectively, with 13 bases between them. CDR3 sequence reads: CASSPPSGATYNEQFF. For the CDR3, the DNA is TGTGCCAGCTCACCACCCTCGGGAGCGACTTACAATGAGCAGTTCTTC.

CDR3: CASSRTGGRTGELFF. CDR3 nucleotide sequence: TGTGCCAGCAGTCGGACAGGGGGCCGCACCGGGGAGCTGTTTTTT. The chain uses TRBV2 and TRBJ2-2, with 11 bases fitting TRBD1. The germline V gene encodes CDR1 SNHLY and CDR2 FYNNEI. The trim removed 5 bases at V and 4 bases at J, leaving 3 bases unmatched. The CDR3 is 15 amino acids.

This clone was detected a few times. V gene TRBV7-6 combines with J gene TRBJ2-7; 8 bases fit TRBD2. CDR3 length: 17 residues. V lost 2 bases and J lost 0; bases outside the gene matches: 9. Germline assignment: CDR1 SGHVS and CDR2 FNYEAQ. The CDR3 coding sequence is TGTGCCAGCAGCTTACAGTCGGGTAGCGGGGACTCCTACGAGCAGTACTTC. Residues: CASSLQSGSGDSYEQYF.

The CDR3 spells CASNIVSTMQETQYF. As DNA, the CDR3 is TGTGCCAGCAATATAGTTAGTACGATGCAAGAGACCCAGTACTTC. V gene TRBV11-3 combines with J gene TRBJ2-5; no firm D call. Per the germline V gene, CDR1 is SGHNT and CDR2 is YENEEA. This CDR3 is 15 amino acids long. V lost 7 bases and J 2 bases, leaving 17 bases between the germline ends.

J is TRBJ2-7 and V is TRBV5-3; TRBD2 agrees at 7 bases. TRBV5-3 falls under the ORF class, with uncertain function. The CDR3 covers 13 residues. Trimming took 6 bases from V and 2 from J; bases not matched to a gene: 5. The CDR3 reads CARKTGLTYEQYF. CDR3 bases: TGTGCCAGAAAGACGGGACTAACCTACGAGCAGTACTTC.

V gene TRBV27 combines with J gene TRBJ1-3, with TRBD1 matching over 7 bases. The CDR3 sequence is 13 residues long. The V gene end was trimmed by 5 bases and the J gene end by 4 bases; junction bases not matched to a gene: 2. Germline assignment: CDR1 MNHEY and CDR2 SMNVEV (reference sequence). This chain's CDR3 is CASSRDRGNTIYF. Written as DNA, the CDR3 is TGTGCCAGCAGTCGGGACAGAGGAAACACCATATATTTT.

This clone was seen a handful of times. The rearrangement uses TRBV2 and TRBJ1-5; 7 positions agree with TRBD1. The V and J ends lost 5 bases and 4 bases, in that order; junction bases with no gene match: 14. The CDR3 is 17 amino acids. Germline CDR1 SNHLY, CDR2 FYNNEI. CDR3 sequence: CASSSQGGTWANQPQHF. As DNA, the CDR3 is TGTGCCAGCAGTTCTCAGGGGGGTACTTGGGCGAATCAGCCCCAGCATTTT. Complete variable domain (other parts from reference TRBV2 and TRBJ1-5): EPEVTQTPSHQVTQMGQEVILRCVPISNHLYFYWYRQILGQKVEFLVSFYNNEISEKSEIFDDQFSVERPDGSNFTLKIRSTKLEDSAMYFCASSSQGGTWANQPQHFGDGTRLSIL.

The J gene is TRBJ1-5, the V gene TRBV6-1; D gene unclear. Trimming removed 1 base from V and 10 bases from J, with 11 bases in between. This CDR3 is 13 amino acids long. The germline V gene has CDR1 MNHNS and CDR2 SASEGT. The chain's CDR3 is CASSEGFSRPQHF. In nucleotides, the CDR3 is TGTGCCAGCAGTGAAGGATTCAGTAGACCCCAGCATTTT.

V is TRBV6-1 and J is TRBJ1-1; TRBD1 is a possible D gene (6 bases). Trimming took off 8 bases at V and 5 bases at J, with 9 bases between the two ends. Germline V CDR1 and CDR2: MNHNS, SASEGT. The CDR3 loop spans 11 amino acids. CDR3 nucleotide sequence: TGTGCCAGCGGCACAGGGACTGAAGCTTTCTTT. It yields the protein CASGTGTEAFF.

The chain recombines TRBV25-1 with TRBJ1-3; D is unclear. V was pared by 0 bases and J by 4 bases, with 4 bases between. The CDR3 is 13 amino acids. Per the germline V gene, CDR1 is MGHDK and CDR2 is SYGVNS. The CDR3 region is CASSEYSGNTIYF. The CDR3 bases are TGTGCCAGCAGTGAATATTCCGGAAACACCATATATTTT.

In DNA, the CDR3 is TGCAGCGTCAAGACAGGGATCTATGGCTACACCTTC. This translates into CSVKTGIYGYTF. V and J are TRBV29-1 and TRBJ1-2; 7 bases map to TRBD1. CDR3 size: 12 residues. The J segment lost 4 bases and the V segment lost 6 bases, leaving 5 bases of the junction unmatched. Germline V CDR1 and CDR2: SQVTM, ANQGSEA.

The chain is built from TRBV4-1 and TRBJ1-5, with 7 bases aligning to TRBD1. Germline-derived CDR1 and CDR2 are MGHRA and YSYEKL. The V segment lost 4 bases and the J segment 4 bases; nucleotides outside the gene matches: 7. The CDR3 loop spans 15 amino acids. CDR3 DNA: TGCGCCAGCAGCCTATACAGGGGATCAAATCAGCCCCAGCATTTT. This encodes CASSLYRGSNQPQHF.

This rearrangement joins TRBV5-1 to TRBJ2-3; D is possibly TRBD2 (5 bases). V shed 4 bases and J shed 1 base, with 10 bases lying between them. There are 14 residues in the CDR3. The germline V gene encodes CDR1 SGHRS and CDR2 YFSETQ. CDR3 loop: CASSPGVRTDTQYF. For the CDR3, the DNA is TGCGCCAGCAGCCCCGGGGTGCGCACAGATACGCAGTATTTT.

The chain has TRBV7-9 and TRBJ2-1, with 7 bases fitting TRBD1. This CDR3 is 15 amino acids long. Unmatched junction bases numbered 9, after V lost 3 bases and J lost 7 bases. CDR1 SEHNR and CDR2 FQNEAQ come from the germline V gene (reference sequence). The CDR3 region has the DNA TGTGCCAGCAGCTTCAGGGGGACCCCTATTAATGAGCAGTTCTTC. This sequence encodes CASSFRGTPINEQFF.

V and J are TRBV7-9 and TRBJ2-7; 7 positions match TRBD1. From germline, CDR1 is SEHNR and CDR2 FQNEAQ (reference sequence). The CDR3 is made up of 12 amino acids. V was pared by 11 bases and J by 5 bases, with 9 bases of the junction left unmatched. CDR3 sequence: CAGGTAGDEQYF. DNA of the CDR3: TGTGCCGGTGGGACAGCTGGGGACGAGCAGTACTTC. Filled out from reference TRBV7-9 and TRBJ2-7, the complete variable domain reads DTGVSQNPRHKITKRGQNVTFRCDPISEHNRLYWYRQTLGQGPEFLTYFQNEAQLEKSRLLSDRFSAERPKGSFSTLEIQRTEQGDSAMYLCAGGTAGDEQYFGPGTRLTVT.

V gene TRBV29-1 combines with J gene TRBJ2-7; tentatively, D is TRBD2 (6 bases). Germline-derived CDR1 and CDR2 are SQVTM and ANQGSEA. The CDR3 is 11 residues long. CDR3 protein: CNPRREDGQYF. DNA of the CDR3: TGCAACCCGAGGAGGGAAGATGGGCAGTACTTC.

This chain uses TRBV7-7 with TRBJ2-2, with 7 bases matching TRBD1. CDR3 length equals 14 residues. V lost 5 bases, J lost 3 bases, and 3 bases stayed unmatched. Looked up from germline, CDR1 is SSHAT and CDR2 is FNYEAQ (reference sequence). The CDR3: CASSPGQDTGELFF. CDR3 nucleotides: TGTGCCAGCAGCCCTGGACAGGACACCGGGGAGCTGTTTTTT.

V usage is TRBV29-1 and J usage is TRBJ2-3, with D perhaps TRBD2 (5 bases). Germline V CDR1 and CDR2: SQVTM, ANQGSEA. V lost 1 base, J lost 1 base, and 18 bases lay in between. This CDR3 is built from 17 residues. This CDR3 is CSVEGGALSTGTDTQYF. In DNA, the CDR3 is TGCAGCGTTGAAGGGGGAGCGCTATCAACCGGCACAGATACGCAGTATTTT.